This record looks at one T cell receptor beta chain sequence and its context. This clone's antigen is unknown. Germline is not matched at one junction end, which may reflect a read error. The library was generated by the immunoSEQ multiplex PCR assay. Here the immuneACCESS table is served through TCRdb, limited to in-frame sequences with V and J called. Missing clones are a known gap in these copies; in checked studies unresolved V genes cover under half, and the rest lacks a known reason. The sample table holds roughly 59,000 clones, of which roughly 90% were seen once. The ten most abundant clones make up about 1.7% of the sample. This sample is part of a study of control samples from healthy donors and cancer patients (dated by TCRdb to about 2020). Its CDR3 holds 11 amino acids, cysteine through phenylalanine. Here the CDR3 DNA is all that survives: 33 bases in frame from base 1.

Sequencing input: PBMCs. The sequence was collected from a man in his forties or fifties with colorectal cancer. The rearrangement combines TRBV12-3 or TRBV12-4 with TRBJ1-1; the D gene identity is not certain. The CDR3 is CASSRNIEAFF. DNA sequence: TGTGCCAGCAGTAGGAACATTGAAGCTTTCTTT.